This TCR beta chain was identified in a study of blood T cells in healthy people across ages. The overall study: Capture by template switching was about one barcoded beta molecule per two T cells.

Findings and limits, study-wide: Possibly, changes in expanded clonotypes were confounded because donor CMV status was unknown. Older individuals had lower TCR beta diversity per million T cells (the decline was roughly linear).

Trimming shortened V by 0 bases and J by 6 bases, and 17 bases separated the two germline ends. There are 15 residues in the CDR3. CDR1 is GTSNPN, CDR2 SVGIG, per germline (reference sequence). The second PCR ran about 6 to 11 cycles with a sample-barcoded 5' primer and J-beta primers. TCRdb reprocessed the 5' RACE reads via MiXCR and lists one record per CDR3 protein. The sample includes about 400,000 distinct CDR3 sequences, 45% to 65% of them seen just once. In regard to this clonotype: The antigen remains unidentified.

This TCR came from a man in his 60s in good health. What was sequenced was blood. V is TRBV30 and J is TRBJ1-2; the D is unclear. The CDR3 sequence: CAWSVVGSPRNGYTF. The CDR3 DNA reads TGTGCCTGGAGTGTAGTGGGATCGCCTCGGAATGGCTACACCTTC.